This T cell receptor delta chain is from a study of gamma-delta T cells after stem cell transplantation. TCRdb re-analyzed the RT-PCR reads via CATT. The sample records approximately 14,000 delta-chain clones, about 32% being singletons. This clone was recorded a few times. The V end lost 2 bases, the J end lost 0 bases, and 20 bases lay between the germline ends. From germline, CDR1 is NSMFDY and CDR2 ISSIKDK. CDR3 length equals 17 residues. The material sequenced was gamma-delta T cells. The chain uses TRAV29/DV5 and TRDJ1, with D tentatively TRDD2 (5 bases). This clonotype was sampled from a human donor. It is not recorded whose cells these are; they may come from a transplant donor. The chain's CDR3 is CAARSRLPAKYTDKLIF. The CDR3 DNA follows: TGTGCAGCAAGATCTCGACTTCCCGCGAAGTACACCGATAAACTCATCTTT.